This TCR beta chain was sequenced in a study of blood T cell repertoires in COVID-19. Clones were sequenced by immunoSEQ multiplex PCR, and TCRdb holds only the in-frame ones, with some missing. The sample lists 150,000 or so clones, over 60% seen once, with just under 3% in the top ten. The sequence derives from a woman between 45 and 60 years old who had recovered from COVID-19. Sequences were obtained from PBMCs or T cells enriched from blood (not recorded which).

The CDR3 DNA sequence: TGTGCCAGCAGCGTAGCACCAGATTACAATGAGCAGTTCTTC. Encoded protein: CASSVAPDYNEQFF. The chain uses TRBV9 and TRBJ2-1; D gene unclear. The V gene lost 0 bases and the J gene lost 4 bases, with 8 bases spanning the gap. The CDR3 spans 14 residues. Germline V gives CDR1 SGDLS, CDR2 YYNGEE.